The source of this TCR beta chain is a study of blood T cell repertoires in COVID-19. Germline V gene lookup returns CDR1 MRHNA and CDR2 SNTAGT. The CDR3 totals 16 residues. V lost 1 base to trimming and J lost 4 bases; unmatched junction nucleotides: 5. TCRdb's copy holds only in-frame clones and misses some; the assay was immunoSEQ multiplex PCR. The data hold around 140,000 clones, with 75% to 90% observed a single time. The TCR was taken from a man aged 18 to 35 with COVID-19, enrolled during active disease. The chain has TRBV6-4 and TRBJ2-2; TRBD2 matches at 8 bases. Source material: peripheral blood. DNA for the CDR3: TGTGCCAGCAGTGACTGGGCCAGCGGGAGCACCGGGGAGCTGTTTTTT. Protein product: CASSDWASGSTGELFF.